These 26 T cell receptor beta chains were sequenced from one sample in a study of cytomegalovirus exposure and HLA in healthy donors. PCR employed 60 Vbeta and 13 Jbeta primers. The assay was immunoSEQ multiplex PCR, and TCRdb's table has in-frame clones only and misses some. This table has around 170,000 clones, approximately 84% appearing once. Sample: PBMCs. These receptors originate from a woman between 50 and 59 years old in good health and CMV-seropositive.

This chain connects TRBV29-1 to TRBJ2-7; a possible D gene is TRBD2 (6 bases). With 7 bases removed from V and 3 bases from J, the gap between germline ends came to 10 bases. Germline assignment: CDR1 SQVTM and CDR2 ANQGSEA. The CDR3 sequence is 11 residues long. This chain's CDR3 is CSGGLDYEQYF. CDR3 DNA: TGCAGCGGGGGACTGGACTACGAGCAGTACTTC.

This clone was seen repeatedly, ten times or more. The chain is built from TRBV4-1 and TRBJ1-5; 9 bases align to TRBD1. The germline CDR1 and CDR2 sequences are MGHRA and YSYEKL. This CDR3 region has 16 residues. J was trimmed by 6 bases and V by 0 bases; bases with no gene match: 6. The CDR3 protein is CASSQDDDRGGQPQHF. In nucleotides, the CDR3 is TGCGCCAGCAGCCAAGACGACGACAGGGGGGGTCAGCCCCAGCATTTT.

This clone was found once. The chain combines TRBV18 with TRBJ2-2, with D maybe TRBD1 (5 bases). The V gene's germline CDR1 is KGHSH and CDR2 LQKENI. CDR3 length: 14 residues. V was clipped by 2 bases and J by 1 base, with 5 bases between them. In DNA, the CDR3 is TGTGCCAGCTCACCAGACAGGAACACCGGGGAGCTGTTTTTT. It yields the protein CASSPDRNTGELFF.

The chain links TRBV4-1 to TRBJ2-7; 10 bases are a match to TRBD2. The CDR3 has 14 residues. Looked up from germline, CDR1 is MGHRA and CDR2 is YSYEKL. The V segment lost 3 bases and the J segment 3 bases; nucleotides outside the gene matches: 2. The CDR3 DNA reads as TGCGCCAGCAGCCACCTAGCGGGGGACTACGAGCAGTACTTC. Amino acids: CASSHLAGDYEQYF.

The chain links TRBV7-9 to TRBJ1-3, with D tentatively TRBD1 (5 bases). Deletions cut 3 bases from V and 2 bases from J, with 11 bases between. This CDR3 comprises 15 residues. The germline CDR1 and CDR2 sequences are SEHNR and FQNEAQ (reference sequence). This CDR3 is CASSLGGLTGNTIYF. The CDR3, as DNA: TGTGCCAGCAGCTTGGGGGGGTTGACTGGAAACACCATATATTTT.

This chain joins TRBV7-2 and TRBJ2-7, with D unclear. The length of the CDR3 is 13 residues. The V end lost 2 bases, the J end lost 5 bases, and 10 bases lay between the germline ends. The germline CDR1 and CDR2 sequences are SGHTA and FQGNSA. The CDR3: CASSLQGRNEQYF. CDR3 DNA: TGTGCCAGCAGCTTACAAGGCAGGAACGAGCAGTACTTC.

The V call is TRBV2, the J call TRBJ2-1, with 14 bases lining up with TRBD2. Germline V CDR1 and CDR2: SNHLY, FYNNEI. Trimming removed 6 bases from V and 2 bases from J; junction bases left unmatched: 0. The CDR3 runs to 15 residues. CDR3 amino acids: CASRGLAGAYNEQFF. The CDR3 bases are TGTGCCAGCAGGGGACTAGCGGGGGCCTACAATGAGCAGTTCTTC.

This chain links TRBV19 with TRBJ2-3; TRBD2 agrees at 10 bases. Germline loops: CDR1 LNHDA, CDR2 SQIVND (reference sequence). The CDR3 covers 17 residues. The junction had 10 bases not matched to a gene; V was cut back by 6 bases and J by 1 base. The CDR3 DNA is TGTGCCAGTAGCTCATGGGCCACTAGCGGGGGCACAGATACGCAGTATTTT. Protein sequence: CASSSWATSGGTDTQYF. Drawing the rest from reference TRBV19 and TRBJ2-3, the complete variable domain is DGGITQSPKYLFRKEGQNVTLSCEQNLNHDAMYWYRQDPGQGLRLIYYSQIVNDFQKGDIAEGYSVSREKKESFPLTVTSAQKNPTAFYLCASSSWATSGGTDTQYFGPGTRLTVL.

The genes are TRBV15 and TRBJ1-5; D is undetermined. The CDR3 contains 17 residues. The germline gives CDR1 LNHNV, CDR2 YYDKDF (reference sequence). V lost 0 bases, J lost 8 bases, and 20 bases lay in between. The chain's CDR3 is CATSRDIKGREEEPQHF. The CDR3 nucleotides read TGTGCCACCAGCAGAGATATTAAAGGTAGGGAGGAAGAGCCCCAGCATTTT.

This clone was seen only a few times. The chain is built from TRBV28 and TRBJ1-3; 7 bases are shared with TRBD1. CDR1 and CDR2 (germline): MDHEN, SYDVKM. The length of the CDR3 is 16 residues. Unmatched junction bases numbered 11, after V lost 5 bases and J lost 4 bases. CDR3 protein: CASSVTTGAGGNTIYF. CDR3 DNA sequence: TGTGCCAGCAGTGTCACTACAGGGGCAGGGGGAAACACCATATATTTT.

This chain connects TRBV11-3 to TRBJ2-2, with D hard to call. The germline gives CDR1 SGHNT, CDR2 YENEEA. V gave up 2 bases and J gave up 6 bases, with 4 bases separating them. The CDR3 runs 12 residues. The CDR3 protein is CASSLSAGELFF. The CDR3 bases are TGTGCCAGCAGCTTATCGGCCGGGGAGCTGTTTTTT.

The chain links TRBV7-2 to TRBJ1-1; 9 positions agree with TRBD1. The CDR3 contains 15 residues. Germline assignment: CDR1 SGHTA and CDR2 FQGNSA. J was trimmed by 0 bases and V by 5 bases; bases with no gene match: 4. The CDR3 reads CASSTTGGLNTEAFF. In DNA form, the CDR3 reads TGTGCCAGCAGCACTACAGGGGGCCTGAACACTGAAGCTTTCTTT.

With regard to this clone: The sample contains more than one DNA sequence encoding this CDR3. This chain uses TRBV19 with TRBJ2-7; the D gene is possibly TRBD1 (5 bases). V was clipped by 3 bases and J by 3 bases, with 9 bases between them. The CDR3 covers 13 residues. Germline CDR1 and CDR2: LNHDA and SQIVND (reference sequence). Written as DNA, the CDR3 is TGTGCCAGTAGTATGGGTCAGGGCTACGAGCAGTACTTC. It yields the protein CASSMGQGYEQYF.

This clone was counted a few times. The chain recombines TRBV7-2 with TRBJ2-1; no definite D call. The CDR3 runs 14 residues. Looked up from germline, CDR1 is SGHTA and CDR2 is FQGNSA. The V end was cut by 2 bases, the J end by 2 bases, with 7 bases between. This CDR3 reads CASSLSQAYNEQFF. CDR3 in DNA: TGTGCCAGCAGCTTATCACAAGCCTACAATGAGCAGTTCTTC. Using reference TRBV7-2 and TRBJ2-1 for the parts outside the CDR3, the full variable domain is GAGVSQSPSNKVTEKGKDVELRCDPISGHTALYWYRQSLGQGLEFLIYFQGNSAPDKSGLPSDRFSAERTGGSVSTLTIQRTQQEDSAVYLCASSLSQAYNEQFFGPGTRLTVL.

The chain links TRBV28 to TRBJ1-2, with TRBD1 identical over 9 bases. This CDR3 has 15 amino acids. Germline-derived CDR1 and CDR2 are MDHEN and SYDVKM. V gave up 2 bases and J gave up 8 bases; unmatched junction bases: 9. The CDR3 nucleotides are TGTGCCAGCAGTTTAGGGGACAGGGAGGTGAGGGGCTACACCTTC. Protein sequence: CASSLGDREVRGYTF.

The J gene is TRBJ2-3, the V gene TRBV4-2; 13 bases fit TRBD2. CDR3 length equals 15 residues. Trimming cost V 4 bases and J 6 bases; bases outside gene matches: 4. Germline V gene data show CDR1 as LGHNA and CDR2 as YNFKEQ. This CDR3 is CASSLSTSGGDTQYF. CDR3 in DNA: TGTGCCAGCAGCCTATCGACTAGCGGGGGGGATACGCAGTATTTT.

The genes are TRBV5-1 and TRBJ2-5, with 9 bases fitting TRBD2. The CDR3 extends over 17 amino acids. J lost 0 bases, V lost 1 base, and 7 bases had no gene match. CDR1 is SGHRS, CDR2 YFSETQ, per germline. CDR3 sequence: CASSLTSGGTYQETQYF. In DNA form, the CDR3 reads TGCGCCAGCAGCTTGACGAGCGGGGGGACGTACCAAGAGACCCAGTACTTC.

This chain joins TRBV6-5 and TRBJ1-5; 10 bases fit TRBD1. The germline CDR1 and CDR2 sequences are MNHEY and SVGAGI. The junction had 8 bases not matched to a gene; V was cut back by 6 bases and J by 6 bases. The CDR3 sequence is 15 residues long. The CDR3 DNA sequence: TGTGCCAGCAGACCGGGGACAGGGGAGGGTCAGCCCCAGCATTTT. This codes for CASRPGTGEGQPQHF.

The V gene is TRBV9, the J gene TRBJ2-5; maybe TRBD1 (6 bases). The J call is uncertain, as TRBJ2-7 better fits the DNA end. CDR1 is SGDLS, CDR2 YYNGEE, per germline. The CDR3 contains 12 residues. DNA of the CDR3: TGTGCCAGCAGCGTAGCAGGGGACGAGCAGTACTTC. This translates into CASSVAGDEQYF.

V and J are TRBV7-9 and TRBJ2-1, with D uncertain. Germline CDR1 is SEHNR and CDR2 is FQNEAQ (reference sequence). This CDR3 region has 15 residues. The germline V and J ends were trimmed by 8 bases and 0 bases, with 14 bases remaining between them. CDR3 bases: TGTGCCAGCGGCCAAAACGAAGACTCCTACAATGAGCAGTTCTTC. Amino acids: CASGQNEDSYNEQFF.

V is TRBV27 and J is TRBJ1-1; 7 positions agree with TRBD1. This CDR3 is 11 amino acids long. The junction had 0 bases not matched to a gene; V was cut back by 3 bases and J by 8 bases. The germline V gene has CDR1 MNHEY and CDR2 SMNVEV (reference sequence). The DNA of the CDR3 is TGTGCCAGCAGTTTGGGACAGGAAGCTTTCTTT. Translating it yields CASSLGQEAFF.

CDR3 sequence reads: CASSWRETQETQYF. In nucleotides, the CDR3 is TGTGCCAGCAGCTGGAGGGAAACCCAAGAGACCCAGTACTTC. The rearrangement links TRBV7-9 to TRBJ2-5, with a possible D match to TRBD2 (6 bases). This CDR3 has 14 residues. Trimming removed 4 bases from V and 1 base from J, with 10 bases in between. Looked up from germline, CDR1 is SEHNR and CDR2 is FQNEAQ (reference sequence).

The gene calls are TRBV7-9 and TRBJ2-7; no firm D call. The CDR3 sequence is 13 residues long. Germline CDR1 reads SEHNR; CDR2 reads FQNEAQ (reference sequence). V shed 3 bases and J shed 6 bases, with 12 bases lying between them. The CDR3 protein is CASSFTQRGEQYF. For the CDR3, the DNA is TGTGCCAGCAGCTTTACTCAACGAGGCGAGCAGTACTTC.

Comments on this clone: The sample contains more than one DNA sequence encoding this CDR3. The chain's CDR3 is CASSVVGDTDTQYF. The CDR3 nucleotides read TGTGCCAGCAGCGTAGTAGGGGACACAGATACGCAGTATTTT. This chain connects TRBV9 to TRBJ2-3, with D tentatively TRBD1 (5 bases). CDR1 is SGDLS and CDR2 is YYNGEE in the germline V gene. The CDR3 totals 14 residues. V was trimmed by 0 bases and J by 2 bases, leaving 7 bases between them.

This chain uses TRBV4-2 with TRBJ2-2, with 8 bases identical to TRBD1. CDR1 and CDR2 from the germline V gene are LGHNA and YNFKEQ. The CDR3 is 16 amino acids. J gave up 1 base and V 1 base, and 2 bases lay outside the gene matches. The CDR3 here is CASSQVGQGNTGELFF. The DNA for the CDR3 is TGTGCCAGCAGCCAAGTTGGACAGGGGAACACCGGGGAGCTGTTTTTT.

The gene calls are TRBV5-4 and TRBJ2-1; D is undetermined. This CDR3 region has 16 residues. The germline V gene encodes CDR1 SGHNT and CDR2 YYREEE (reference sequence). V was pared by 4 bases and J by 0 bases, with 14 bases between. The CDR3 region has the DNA TGTGCCAGCAGCCAAGACGCAGGTAGCTCCTACAATGAGCAGTTCTTC. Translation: CASSQDAGSSYNEQFF.